A single TCR beta chain is shown here with its context. This specimen comes from a study of CD8+CD57+ T cells in acquired aplastic anemia. The length of the CDR3 is 14 residues. CDR1 is WSHSY and CDR2 is SAAADI in the germline V gene. Trimming took off 2 bases at V and 2 bases at J, with 9 bases between the two ends. Genomic DNA templated the TCR beta VDJ and CDR3 profiling. TCRdb re-derived calls from the reads in MiXCR, one entry per CDR3 protein. This table holds about 190,000 distinct CDR3 sequences, 64% found once. This chain connects TRBV10-2 to TRBJ1-1, with a weak D call TRBD1 (5 bases). This receptor was identified in a human donor with severe aplastic anemia or a healthy control (not recorded which). Source material: sorted CD4+, CD8+, or CD8+CD57+ T cells (not recorded which) from PBMCs. The CDR3 protein is CASSEGRVNTEAFF. The CDR3 DNA is TGCGCCAGCAGTGAGGGCAGGGTCAACACTGAAGCTTTCTTT.